This paragraph reports one TCR beta chain. Its antigen is not known. The CDR3 has 13 residues. From germline, CDR1 is MDHEN and CDR2 SYDVKM. Trimming left V 6 bases short and J 4 bases short, with 12 bases between. This sample was included in a study of cytomegalovirus exposure and HLA in healthy donors. In the study overall: Early on, a data release was issued that held 80 million to 90 million unique TCRs from HLA-typed donors. Findings of the study overall: A missense DCLRE1C variant was associated with V- and J-gene trimming of TCR beta chains in a later analysis, and an independent cohort replicated the association.

The study ran its PCR with 60 Vbeta and 13 Jbeta primers. Profiled with immunoSEQ multiplex PCR; TCRdb holds only in-frame clones, not every one. The repertoire consists of roughly 140,000 clones, with over 60% occurring once and the leading ten covering 3%. The receptor was isolated from a woman aged 30 to 39 in good health and CMV-seropositive. The chain is built from TRBV28 and TRBJ2-5, with D possibly being TRBD1 (7 bases). The sequenced material came from PBMCs. As DNA, the CDR3 is TGTGCCAGCAGGGAGGGGGCTCGAGAGACCCAGTACTTC. Protein product: CASREGARETQYF.